This T cell receptor beta chain was found in a study of T cell responses to AZD1222 COVID-19 vaccine. In germline, CDR1 is DFQATT, CDR2 SNEGSKA (reference sequence). V was clipped by 3 bases and J by 4 bases; unmatched bases: 8. This CDR3 spans 16 amino acids. Libraries were prepared by immunoSEQ multiplex PCR; TCRdb keeps only in-frame clonotypes and omits some of them. The sample records just over 150,000 clones, about nine tenths being singletons. The chain joins TRBV20-1 to TRBJ2-2; 10 bases fit TRBD1. Sequencing was performed on peripheral blood, taken after recovery from COVID-19. The TCR originated in an adult who had recovered from COVID-19. CDR3 sequence reads: CSASGFGTGATGELFF. The CDR3, as DNA: TGCAGTGCTAGTGGCTTCGGGACAGGGGCCACCGGGGAGCTGTTTTTT.